The 29 T cell receptor beta chains in this list originate from one sample, sequenced in a study of T cell repertoires in cytomegalovirus infection. TCRdb passed the reads through MiXCR, listing each CDR3 protein once. Of some 500,000 distinct CDR3 sequences in the sample, roughly a third are singletons; the top ten hold roughly a sixth. These TCRs are of unknown antigen specificity. The sequencing used cultured PBMCs, collected from culture after CMV antigen stimulation. These receptors all stem from a human donor in good health (CMV status not recorded). Some clones in this sample may be carry-over from other donors' samples.

The chain's CDR3 is CSARDFGTGGEGNYGYTF. The CDR3 nucleotides are TGCAGTGCTAGAGATTTCGGGACAGGGGGCGAAGGTAACTATGGCTACACCTTC. The chain links TRBV20-1 to TRBJ1-2, with 12 bases fitting TRBD1. This CDR3 spans 18 amino acids. J lost 1 base, V lost 0 bases, and 9 bases had no gene match. Germline V gives CDR1 DFQATT, CDR2 SNEGSKA (reference sequence).

Only a few counts were recorded for this clonotype. The rearrangement links TRBV7-2 to TRBJ2-1; 10 bases fit TRBD2. The CDR3 contains 16 residues. V lost 4 bases, J lost 4 bases, and 7 bases stayed unmatched. Germline assignment: CDR1 SGHTA and CDR2 FQGNSA. CDR3 region: CASSSQAGGGYNEQFF. The CDR3 bases are TGTGCCAGCAGCTCCCAAGCGGGAGGGGGTTACAATGAGCAGTTCTTC.

The chain joins TRBV19 to TRBJ1-3, with a weak D call TRBD1 (5 bases). V lost 6 bases and J 0 bases, leaving 12 bases between the germline ends. The germline CDR1 and CDR2 sequences are LNHDA and SQIVND (reference sequence). The CDR3 is made up of 15 amino acids. The CDR3 loop is CASSQQDYSGNTIYF. DNA of the CDR3: TGTGCCAGTAGCCAACAGGACTACTCTGGAAACACCATATATTTT.

There are many counts of this clonotype. The genes are TRBV7-3 and TRBJ2-1; 14 nucleotides agree with TRBD2. Trimming at V came to 5 bases and at J to 10 bases, leaving 7 bases not matched to a gene. The CDR3 spans 15 residues. CDR1 is SGHTA, CDR2 FQGTGA, per germline. CDR3 in amino acids: CASSLGLAGGLEQFF. DNA of the CDR3: TGTGCCAGCAGCCTCGGACTAGCGGGAGGATTGGAGCAGTTCTTC.

CDR3 coding DNA: TGTGCCAGCAGTTTATCCCCGGTTGTGAGAGTTGGGGATACGCAGTATTTT. It codes for CASSLSPVVRVGDTQYF. The rearrangement joins TRBV27 to TRBJ2-3; unclear D gene. Trimming pared 0 bases from V and 6 bases from J, leaving 19 bases between. This CDR3 contains 17 residues. The V gene's germline CDR1 is MNHEY and CDR2 SMNVEV (reference sequence).

J is TRBJ2-5 and V is TRBV28, with TRBD2 matching 9 bases. The J segment lost 2 bases and the V segment lost 1 base, leaving 11 bases of the junction unmatched. The CDR3 runs 18 residues. Germline V CDR1 and CDR2: MDHEN, SYDVKM. The CDR3 reads CASSLYPFSGSEQETQYF. The CDR3 DNA is TGTGCCAGCAGTTTATACCCCTTTAGCGGGAGTGAACAAGAGACCCAGTACTTC.

This clonotype was seen at least ten times. V usage is TRBV28 and J usage is TRBJ1-3; no definite D call. Germline lookup yields CDR1 MDHEN and CDR2 SYDVKM. Deletions cut 3 bases from V and 4 bases from J, with 19 bases between. The CDR3 runs to 17 residues. For the CDR3, the DNA is TGTGCCAGCAGTTTCTGGAGAGCCCTCGCGAGCGGAAACACCATATATTTT. Residues: CASSFWRALASGNTIYF.

This clonotype occurred a few times. The rearrangement uses TRBV6-2 or TRBV6-3 and TRBJ2-3; 9 nucleotides align to TRBD2. V was clipped by 5 bases and J by 5 bases; unmatched bases: 14. Germline lookup yields CDR1 MNHEY and CDR2 SVGEGT. This CDR3 has 17 residues. The CDR3 is CASSKLTSGPPGDTQYF. CDR3 DNA: TGTGCCAGCAGTAAATTGACTAGCGGCCCTCCCGGAGATACGCAGTATTTT.

This chain connects TRBV28 to TRBJ2-3; no clear D gene. Germline V CDR1 and CDR2: MDHEN, SYDVKM. Trimming took off 3 bases at V and 4 bases at J, with 5 bases between the two ends. The CDR3 is 12 residues long. The CDR3: CASSFASDTQYF. The CDR3 DNA reads TGTGCCAGCAGTTTCGCCTCAGATACGCAGTATTTT.

This clonotype has a handful of counts. The chain is built from TRBV4-1 and TRBJ1-2; 8 nucleotides align to TRBD1. V shed 2 bases, J shed 6 bases, and the junction held 5 bases outside the gene matches. Germline V gene lookup returns CDR1 MGHRA and CDR2 YSYEKL. The CDR3 sequence is 14 residues long. The CDR3 nucleotides read TGCGCCAGCAGCCAACGCGGACAGGGAAATGGCTACACCTTC. Residues: CASSQRGQGNGYTF.

The chain employs TRBV28 and TRBJ2-1; 8 positions agree with TRBD2. The germline CDR1 and CDR2 sequences are MDHEN and SYDVKM. The CDR3 contains 19 residues. J lost 7 bases, V lost 0 bases, and 17 bases had no gene match. The DNA for the CDR3 is TGTGCCAGCAGTTTATGGGATTTAGCGGGATCACCGATAGGGAATGAGCAGTTCTTC. It specifies CASSLWDLAGSPIGNEQFF.

V usage is TRBV12-3 or TRBV12-4 and J usage is TRBJ2-6; possibly TRBD1 or TRBD2 for D (5 bases each). Trimming removed 7 bases at V and 2 bases at J, with 24 bases between. The CDR3 has 19 amino acids. The DNA of the CDR3 is TGTGCCAGCACCACAGTGGGACGGGTGAGGGCTCCTGGGGCCAACGTCCTGACTTTC. This encodes CASTTVGRVRAPGANVLTF.

This clonotype has a handful of counts. In DNA, the CDR3 is TGTGCCAGCAGCCTCTTAGGGGGGGTCAACTATGGCTACACCTTC. Its translation: CASSLLGGVNYGYTF. The chain recombines TRBV11-2 with TRBJ1-2, with TRBD1 as a possible D gene (6 bases). CDR3 length equals 15 residues. CDR1 SGHAT and CDR2 FQNNGV come from the germline V gene. V lost 5 bases and J lost 2, with 15 bases in between.

The CDR3 region has the DNA TGCAGTGCCGGTAGATTAATGCCGGGACTAGCGGGCCAAAGAGCTTACACAGATACGCAGTATTTT. Translated: CSAGRLMPGLAGQRAYTDTQYF. This sequence joins TRBV20-1 and TRBJ2-3; 12 bases line up with TRBD2. J gave up 2 bases and V 6 bases, and 27 bases lay outside the gene matches. Germline-derived CDR1 and CDR2 are DFQATT and SNEGSKA (reference sequence). This CDR3 contains 22 residues.

This clonotype was recorded many times. The chain employs TRBV7-2 and TRBJ2-6; 9 bases agree with TRBD2. This CDR3 has 17 residues. From germline, CDR1 is SGHTA and CDR2 FQGNSA. The junction had 5 bases not matched to a gene; V was cut back by 3 bases and J by 2 bases. As DNA, the CDR3 is TGTGCCAGCAGCTTCTTTAGCGGGAGCGCTGGGGCCAACGTCCTGACTTTC. Its protein product is CASSFFSGSAGANVLTF.

This clonotype showed up just a few times. The V call is TRBV5-6, the J call TRBJ1-2; D is unclear. This CDR3 is 13 amino acids long. Per germline, CDR1 SGHDT and CDR2 YYEEEE. Trimming left V 1 base short and J 8 bases short, with 12 bases between. CDR3 amino acids: CASSLTTYVGYTF. The DNA of the CDR3 is TGTGCCAGCAGCTTGACCACTTACGTCGGCTACACCTTC.

This clonotype showed up just a few times. The genes are TRBV7-9 and TRBJ2-5; TRBD2 aligns across 11 bases. There are 16 residues in the CDR3. CDR1 SEHNR and CDR2 FQNEAQ come from the germline V gene (reference sequence). The V gene end was trimmed by 4 bases and the J gene end by 3 bases; junction bases not matched to a gene: 7. Here the CDR3 reads CASSSSGTSGKETQYF. The CDR3 region has the DNA TGTGCCAGCAGCTCATCCGGGACTAGCGGAAAAGAGACCCAGTACTTC.

The chain links TRBV11-1 to TRBJ2-7; TRBD2 matches 10 bases. This CDR3 contains 16 residues. Per germline, CDR1 SGHAT and CDR2 FQDESV (reference sequence). V dropped 5 bases and J dropped 4; count of bases not matched to a gene: 11. The DNA of the CDR3 is TGTGCCAGCAGCCCCACACTAGCGGGGCGTGGATACGAGCAGTACTTC. It specifies CASSPTLAGRGYEQYF.

CDR3 DNA: TGTGCCAGCAGTTATTTTGCAGGGGGAGCTGAAGCTTTCTTT. Translation: CASSYFAGGAEAFF. This sequence joins TRBV6-2 or TRBV6-3 and TRBJ1-1; 7 bases match TRBD1. The CDR3 spans 14 residues. Unmatched junction bases numbered 7, after V lost 3 bases and J lost 6 bases. Germline V gene lookup returns CDR1 MNHEY and CDR2 SVGEGT.

This clonotype was observed many times. V and J are TRBV7-8 and TRBJ2-1; 10 nucleotides line up with TRBD1. V shed 1 base, J shed 3 bases, and the junction held 6 bases outside the gene matches. The germline CDR1 and CDR2 sequences are SGHVS and FQNEAQ. The CDR3 has 17 amino acids. The CDR3 loop is CASSLGRGQGIYNEQFF. The CDR3 DNA sequence: TGTGCCAGCAGCTTAGGTAGGGGACAGGGGATCTACAATGAGCAGTTCTTC.

The sample holds a few counts of this clonotype. The V gene is TRBV20-1, the J gene TRBJ2-3; 10 bases agree with TRBD2. V shed 2 bases, J shed 3 bases, and the junction held 2 bases outside the gene matches. The CDR3 extends over 14 amino acids. CDR1 is DFQATT, CDR2 SNEGSKA, per germline (reference sequence). Written as DNA, the CDR3 is TGCAGTGCTAGAACTAGCGGGGTGACAGATACGCAGTATTTT. It encodes CSARTSGVTDTQYF.

This clonotype was recorded at least ten times. The rearrangement uses TRBV7-8 and TRBJ2-1; the match to TRBD2 covers 16 bases. After removal of 5 bases from V and 0 bases from J, the junction contained 4 bases not matched to a gene. Germline CDR1 and CDR2: SGHVS and FQNEAQ. CDR3 length: 18 residues. CDR3 coding DNA: TGTGCCAGCAGCCCGGGACTAGCGGGAGGGAGCTCCTACAATGAGCAGTTCTTC. Protein product: CASSPGLAGGSSYNEQFF.

This sequence joins TRBV24-1 and TRBJ2-1; TRBD2 matches at 9 bases. V was clipped by 3 bases and J by 15 bases; unmatched bases: 8. Germline CDR1 KGHDR, CDR2 SFDVKD. This CDR3 has 13 residues. The CDR3 reads CATSDPGLAFRFF. Written as DNA, the CDR3 is TGTGCCACCAGTGATCCGGGACTAGCCTTTCGGTTCTTC.

This rearrangement joins TRBV18 to TRBJ2-7; either TRBD1 or TRBD2 may fit D (6 bases each). V was shortened by 6 bases and J by 5 bases, with 14 bases between the two germline ends. This CDR3 has 13 residues. Germline CDR1 reads KGHSH; CDR2 reads LQKENI. CDR3 region: CASSRGRRDEQYF. The CDR3 bases are TGTGCCAGCTCCCGGGGGCGGCGGGACGAGCAGTACTTC.

V usage is TRBV2 and J usage is TRBJ1-1, with D hard to call. V lost 4 bases and J lost 13, with 13 bases in between. The CDR3 loop spans 11 amino acids. Per germline, CDR1 SNHLY and CDR2 FYNNEI. The CDR3 sequence: CASSAERERFF. CDR3 sequence (DNA): TGTGCCAGCAGTGCCGAGCGGGAACGTTTCTTT.

V gene TRBV6-8 combines with J gene TRBJ2-7; 11 positions match TRBD2. Germline values: CDR1 MNHGY, CDR2 SAAAGT. The V and J ends lost 5 bases and 4 bases, in that order; junction bases with no gene match: 7. This CDR3 is 15 amino acids long. CDR3 in amino acids: CASSTRTSGFYEQYV. The CDR3, as DNA: TGTGCCAGCAGTACGCGGACTAGCGGGTTTTACGAGCAGTACGTC.

The chain is built from TRBV6-2 or TRBV6-3 and TRBJ1-5; D unresolved. The length of the CDR3 is 17 residues. The germline V and J ends were trimmed by 0 bases and 2 bases, with 14 bases remaining between them. Germline V gene sequence: CDR1 MNHEY, CDR2 SVGEGT. The chain's CDR3 is CASSYSEGTGGNQPQHF. CDR3 nucleotide sequence: TGTGCCAGCAGTTACTCGGAGGGAACGGGAGGCAATCAGCCCCAGCATTTT.

The chain joins TRBV20-1 to TRBJ2-3, with D unresolved. Germline lookup yields CDR1 DFQATT and CDR2 SNEGSKA (reference sequence). The CDR3 runs 14 residues. Between the trimmed V and J ends, which lost 3 bases and 0 bases, there was a span of 10 bases. CDR3 residues: CSARWESSTDTQYF. In nucleotides, the CDR3 is TGCAGTGCTAGGTGGGAATCTAGCACAGATACGCAGTATTTT.

The V and J genes are TRBV19 and TRBJ1-1; D ambiguous. This CDR3 spans 14 amino acids. CDR1 is LNHDA and CDR2 is SQIVND in the germline V gene (reference sequence). V dropped 7 bases and J dropped 0 bases, with 12 bases sitting between them. The CDR3 here is CASTLDPVNTEAFF. For the CDR3, the DNA is TGTGCCAGTACCTTAGACCCCGTGAACACTGAAGCTTTCTTT.